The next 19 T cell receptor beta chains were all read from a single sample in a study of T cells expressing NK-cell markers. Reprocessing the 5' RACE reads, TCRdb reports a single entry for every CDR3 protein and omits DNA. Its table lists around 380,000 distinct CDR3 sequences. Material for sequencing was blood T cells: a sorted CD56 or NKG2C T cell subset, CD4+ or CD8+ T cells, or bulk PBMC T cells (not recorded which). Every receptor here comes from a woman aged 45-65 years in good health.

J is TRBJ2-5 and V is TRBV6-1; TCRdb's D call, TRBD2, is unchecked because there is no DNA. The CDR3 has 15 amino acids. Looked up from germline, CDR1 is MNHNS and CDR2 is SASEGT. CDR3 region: CASSGVAGEAETQYF.

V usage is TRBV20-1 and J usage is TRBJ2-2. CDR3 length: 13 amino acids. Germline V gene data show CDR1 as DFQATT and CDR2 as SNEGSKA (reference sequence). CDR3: CSARPANTGELFF.

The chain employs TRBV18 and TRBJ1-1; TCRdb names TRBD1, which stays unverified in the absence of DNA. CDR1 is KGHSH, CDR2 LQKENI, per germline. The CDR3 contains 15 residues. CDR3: CASSLTGTGDTEAFF.

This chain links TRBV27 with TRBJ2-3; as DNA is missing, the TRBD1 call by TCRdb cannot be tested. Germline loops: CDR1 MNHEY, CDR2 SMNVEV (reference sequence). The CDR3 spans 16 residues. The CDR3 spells CASSLRTGASTDTQYF.

CDR3 region: CASSRSWTGDTDTQYF. The chain is built from TRBV12-3 or TRBV12-4 and TRBJ2-3; the TCRdb D gene call, TRBD1, has no DNA to confirm it. The CDR3 length is 16 residues.

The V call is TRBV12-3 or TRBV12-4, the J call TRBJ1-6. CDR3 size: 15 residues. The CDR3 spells CASSGSDTLSSPLHF.

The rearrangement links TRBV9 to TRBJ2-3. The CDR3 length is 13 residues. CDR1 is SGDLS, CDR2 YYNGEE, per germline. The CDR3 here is CASSGLYTDTQYF.

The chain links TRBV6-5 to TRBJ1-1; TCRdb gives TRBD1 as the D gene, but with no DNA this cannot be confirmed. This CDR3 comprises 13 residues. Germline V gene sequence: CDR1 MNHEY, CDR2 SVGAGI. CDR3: CATSRGSGTEAFF.

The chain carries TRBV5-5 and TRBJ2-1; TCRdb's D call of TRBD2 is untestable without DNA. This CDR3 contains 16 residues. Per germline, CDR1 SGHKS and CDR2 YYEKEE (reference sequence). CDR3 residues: CASSPQGRGSNNEQFF.

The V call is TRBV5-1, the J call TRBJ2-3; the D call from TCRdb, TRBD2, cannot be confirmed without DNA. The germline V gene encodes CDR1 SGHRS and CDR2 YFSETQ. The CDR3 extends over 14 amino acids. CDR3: CASQFGRAVDTQYF.

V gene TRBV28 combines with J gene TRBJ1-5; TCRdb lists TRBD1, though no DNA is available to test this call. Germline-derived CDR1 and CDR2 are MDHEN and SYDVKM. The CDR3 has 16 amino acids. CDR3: CASRTLRTGTNQPQHF.

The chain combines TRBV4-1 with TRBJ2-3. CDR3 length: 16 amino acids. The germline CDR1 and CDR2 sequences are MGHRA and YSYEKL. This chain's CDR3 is CASSPSALPGTDTQYF.

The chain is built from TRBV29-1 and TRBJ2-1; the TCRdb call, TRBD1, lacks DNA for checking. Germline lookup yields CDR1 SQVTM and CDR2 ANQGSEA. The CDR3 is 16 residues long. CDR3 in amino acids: CSVEDRFGTGGSEQFF.

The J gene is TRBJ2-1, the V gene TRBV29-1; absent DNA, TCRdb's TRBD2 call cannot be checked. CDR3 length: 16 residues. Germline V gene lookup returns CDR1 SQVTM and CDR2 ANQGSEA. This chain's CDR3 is CSVEGSGLAGSYEQFF.

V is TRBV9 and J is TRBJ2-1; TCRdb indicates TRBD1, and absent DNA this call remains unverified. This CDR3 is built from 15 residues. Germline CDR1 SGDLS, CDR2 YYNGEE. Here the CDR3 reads CASSGGGQGANEQFF.

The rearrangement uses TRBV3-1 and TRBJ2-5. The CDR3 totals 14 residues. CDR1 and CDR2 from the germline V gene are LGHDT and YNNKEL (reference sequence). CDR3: CASSLMTISETQYF.

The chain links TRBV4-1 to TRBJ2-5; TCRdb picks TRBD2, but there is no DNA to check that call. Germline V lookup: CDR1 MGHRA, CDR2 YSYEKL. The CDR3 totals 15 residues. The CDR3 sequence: CASSQNHGGSETQYF.

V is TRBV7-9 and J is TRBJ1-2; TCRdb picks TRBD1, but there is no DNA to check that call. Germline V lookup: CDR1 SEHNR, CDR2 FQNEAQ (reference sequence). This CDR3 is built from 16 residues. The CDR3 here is CASSLSEGGPYYGYTF.

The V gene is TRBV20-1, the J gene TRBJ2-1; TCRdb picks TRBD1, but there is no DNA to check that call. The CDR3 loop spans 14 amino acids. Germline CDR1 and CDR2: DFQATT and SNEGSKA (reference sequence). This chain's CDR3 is CSARVVLPPSEQFF.